These T cell receptor beta chains were read from a single sample in a study of blood T cell repertoires in COVID-19. TCRdb's table, derived via immunoSEQ multiplex PCR, lists solely in-frame clones and lacks some. The sample lists hundreds of thousands of clones, 85% to 90% occurring once. The source material was PBMCs or T cells enriched from blood (not recorded which). The receptors were sampled from a woman aged 50 to 65 who had recovered from COVID-19. The CDR3 runs from the conserved cysteine through the conserved F or W. A D gene is named only where the DNA matches it firmly. Clone size, where shown, is once, few, many, or a class for clones that have expanded.

TRBV27	NA	NA	TRBJ2-7	CASSLRGTSNYEQYF	TGTGCCAGCAGTTTACGCGGGACCTCGAACTACGAGCAGTACTTC
TRBV28	TRBD2	NA	TRBJ2-3	CASSSQGTSGSWPTDTQYF	TGTGCCAGCAGTTCCCAAGGGACTAGCGGGAGCTGGCCCACAGATACGCAGTATTTT
TRBV28	NA	NA	TRBJ2-7	CASSSPDRYYEQYF	TGTGCCAGCAGTTCGCCGGACAGATACTACGAGCAGTACTTC
TRBV6-5	TRBD2	once	TRBJ2-1	CASSYGTSSYNEQFF	TGTGCCAGCAGTTATGGGACTAGCTCCTACAATGAGCAGTTCTTC
TRBV19	NA	NA	TRBJ1-2	CASSIRQVRNGYTF	TGTGCCAGTAGTATTCGACAGGTACGGAATGGCTACACCTTC
TRBV23-1	NA	NA	TRBJ2-5	CASSQPDSRSATYQETQYF	TGCGCCAGCAGTCAGCCTGACAGCCGTTCCGCAACCTACCAAGAGACCCAGTACTTC
TRBV30	NA	NA	TRBJ2-6	CAWSVSGYGANVLTF	TGTGCCTGGAGTGTTTCGGGTTATGGGGCCAACGTCCTGACTTTC
TRBV7-9	NA	once	TRBJ2-5	CASSFYETQYF	TGTGCCAGCAGCTTTTATGAGACCCAGTACTTC
TRBV4-1	NA	NA	TRBJ2-2	CASSVAADRYWELFF	TGCGCCAGCAGTGTGGCAGCGGATAGGTACTGGGAGCTGTTTTTT
TRBV2	NA	NA	TRBJ1-3	CASSVGQNGNTIYF	TGTGCCAGCAGTGTCGGACAGAATGGAAACACCATATATTTT
TRBV28	TRBD1	NA	TRBJ2-5	CASGDRGETQYF	TGTGCCAGCGGAGACAGGGGAGAGACCCAGTACTTC
TRBV10-3	NA	NA	TRBJ2-2	CAISRDRDTGELFF	TGTGCCATCAGCCGAGACCGGGACACCGGGGAGCTGTTTTTT
TRBV7-6	TRBD1	NA	TRBJ2-3	CASSPLGGRGSDTQYF	TGTGCCAGCAGCCCGCTCGGTGGCAGGGGGTCGGATACGCAGTATTTT
TRBV2	TRBD2	NA	TRBJ2-3	CASSVRGNSGRITDTQYF	TGTGCCAGCAGTGTCCGTGGGAACAGCGGGAGGATCACAGATACGCAGTATTTT
TRBV7-9	NA	NA	TRBJ1-5	CASSPGGERNQPQHF	TGTGCCAGCAGCCCCGGGGGGGAACGCAATCAGCCCCAGCATTTT
TRBV4-3	TRBD1	NA	TRBJ1-6	CASSARTGNNSPLHF	TGCGCCAGCAGCGCCCGGACAGGGAATAACTCACCCCTCCACTTT
TRBV24-1	NA	NA	TRBJ2-1	CATSEDTGKQFF	TGTGCCACCAGTGAAGACACAGGGAAGCAGTTCTTC
TRBV7-6	TRBD1	NA	TRBJ2-7	CASSAGQGNPYEQYF	TGTGCCAGCAGCGCCGGACAGGGAAATCCCTACGAGCAGTACTTC
TRBV29-1	TRBD1	few	TRBJ1-3	CSVVKRTGSGNTIYF	TGCAGCGTCGTCAAAAGGACAGGGTCTGGAAACACCATATATTTT
TRBV7-9	NA	few	TRBJ1-1	CASSFITSGAFF	TGTGCCAGCAGCTTTATCACATCGGGAGCTTTCTTT
TRBV10-3	TRBD2	NA	TRBJ2-3	CAISPSSGSSDTQYF	TGTGCCATCAGCCCGAGTAGCGGGAGCTCAGATACGCAGTATTTT
TRBV3-1/TRBV3-2	TRBD1	NA	TRBJ1-1	CASSQKGGTGEAFF	TGTGCCAGCAGCCAGAAGGGGGGGACAGGAGAAGCTTTCTTT
TRBV11-2	NA	NA	TRBJ2-3	CASSLTGSVDTQYF	TGTGCCAGCAGCTTAACGGGTAGCGTAGATACGCAGTATTTT
TRBV9	NA	NA	TRBJ2-1	CASSVGSSYNEQFF	TGTGCCAGCAGCGTAGGGAGCTCCTACAATGAGCAGTTCTTC
TRBV9	TRBD2	NA	TRBJ2-2	CASSSGLAGASGELFF	TGTGCCAGCAGCTCAGGACTAGCGGGAGCTTCCGGGGAGCTGTTTTTT
TRBV5-6	NA	NA	TRBJ1-2	CASSFGSRANYGYTF	TGTGCCAGCAGCTTTGGGTCGCGGGCTAACTATGGCTACACCTTC
TRBV4-1	NA	NA	TRBJ2-1	CASRGAGYNEQFF	TGCGCCAGCAGGGGGGCTGGTTACAATGAGCAGTTCTTC
TRBV5-6	TRBD2	NA	TRBJ2-1	CASSFGSGDSYNEQFF	TGTGCCAGCAGCTTTGGGAGCGGGGACTCCTACAATGAGCAGTTCTTC
TRBV10-3	TRBD1	few	TRBJ2-7	CAISGDRGISEQYF	TGTGCCATCAGTGGGGACAGGGGGATTTCCGAGCAGTACTTC